This T cell receptor (beta chain) was profiled in a study of blood T cell repertoires in COVID-19. As handled by the study authors: Nucleated cell counts were estimated from reference gene primer amplification. Assay: immunoSEQ multiplex PCR; the TCRdb copy retains only in-frame clones and omits some. D and trimming were read from the DNA, whereas the V and J calls and clone size are those reported in that table. The data hold about 140,000 clones, with about four fifths observed a single time. This CDR3 region has 13 residues. Per germline, CDR1 LGHDT and CDR2 YNNKEL (reference sequence). V was pared by 4 bases and J by 5 bases, with 11 bases between.

Input material: PBMCs or T cells enriched from blood (not recorded which). The receptor's source is a woman under 30 who had been exposed to COVID-19. This sequence joins TRBV3-1 (or the pseudogene TRBV3-2) and TRBJ1-1; D gene ambiguous. CDR3 DNA: TGTGCCAGCAGCCCAACCCCGGGGACTGAAGCTTTCTTT. Protein product: CASSPTPGTEAFF.